A single sample is the source of the 7 T cell receptor beta chains below, sequenced in a study of regulatory T cells in long-lasting Graves disease. Specified time point: newly diagnosed GD, antithyroid drugs for less than 3 months. The TCR library was made from RNA that had been extracted from PBMCs in TRIzol. CDR3 regions were amplified by Arm-PCR using iRepertoire HTBI primers to build TCR beta libraries. TCRdb processed the multiplex PCR reads anew with MiXCR; each CDR3 protein has one entry. The data contain hundreds of thousands of distinct CDR3 sequences, 16% of them singletons. This sample was also put to use in a study of T cells in Graves' hyperthyroidism and ophthalmopathy.

The source was peripheral blood mononuclear cells (PBMCs), collected at new diagnosis, from a patient treated with antithyroid drugs. These receptors all stem from a woman aged 25 to 45 with Graves disease.

The table lists this clonotype with a few counts. The V call is TRBV27, the J call TRBJ2-2, with D perhaps given as TRBD1 or TRBD2 (5 bases each). There are 16 residues in the CDR3. Germline CDR1 reads MNHEY; CDR2 reads SMNVEV (reference sequence). V lost 5 bases to trimming and J lost 3 bases, with 16 bases between them. DNA of the CDR3: TGTGCCAGCAGTCCTCCGGTGAGGGGAGACACCGGGGAGCTGTTTTTT. Its protein product is CASSPPVRGDTGELFF.

This clonotype was seen a handful of times. The chain employs TRBV9 and TRBJ2-5, with D perhaps being TRBD1 or TRBD2 (6 bases each). CDR3 size: 15 residues. The V end lost 4 bases, the J end lost 2 bases, and 15 bases lay between the germline ends. CDR1 and CDR2 (germline): SGDLS, YYNGEE. This CDR3 reads CASSPGALGQETQYF. In nucleotides, the CDR3 is TGTGCCAGCAGCCCGGGGGCCCTCGGACAAGAGACCCAGTACTTC.

This clonotype was found many times. The chain has TRBV7-3 and TRBJ2-3; TRBD1 agrees at 7 bases. The CDR3 covers 14 residues. CDR1 is SGHTA, CDR2 FQGTGA, per germline. V lost 6 bases and J lost 5; bases outside the gene matches: 8. CDR3 amino acids: CASRLTGSGDTQYF. CDR3 nucleotide sequence: TGTGCCAGCAGGTTGACAGGGAGTGGAGATACGCAGTATTTT.

This clonotype was seen a handful of times. The chain combines TRBV19 with TRBJ2-7; the D gene could be TRBD1 or TRBD2 (5 bases each). Germline CDR1 LNHDA, CDR2 SQIVND (reference sequence). Trimming removed 5 bases from V and 4 bases from J, with 12 bases in between. This CDR3 has 13 residues. The CDR3 nucleotides read TGTGCCAGTAGTGCCGATGGGGGTTACGAGCAGTACTTC. This encodes CASSADGGYEQYF.

This clonotype came up many times. The chain links TRBV28 to TRBJ2-5, with D maybe TRBD2 (6 bases). V was pared by 8 bases and J by 2 bases, with 18 bases between. The length of the CDR3 is 15 residues. Germline CDR1 is MDHEN and CDR2 is SYDVKM. CDR3 DNA sequence: TGTGCCAGCGCACCGCACTCCGGGGGACAAGAGACCCAGTACTTC. Translated: CASAPHSGGQETQYF.

This chain joins TRBV20-1 and TRBJ2-2; 15 nucleotides agree with TRBD2. J lost 7 bases, V lost 0 bases, and 12 bases had no gene match. The CDR3 sequence is 19 residues long. Germline lookup yields CDR1 DFQATT and CDR2 SNEGSKA (reference sequence). The DNA of the CDR3 is TGCAGTGCTAGAGATCCCCCCGGGACTAGCGGGAGGATCTACGGGGAGCTGTTTTTT. Its protein product is CSARDPPGTSGRIYGELFF.

This clonotype was observed many times. The chain links TRBV27 to TRBJ1-1; D is unresolved. CDR3 length: 16 residues. Germline values: CDR1 MNHEY, CDR2 SMNVEV (reference sequence). The V end lost 2 bases, the J end lost 1 base, and 14 bases lay between the germline ends. The CDR3 sequence is CASSLGGGRRNTEAFF. The CDR3 bases are TGTGCCAGCAGTTTAGGAGGAGGGAGGAGGAACACTGAAGCTTTCTTT.